This T cell receptor (beta chain) was recorded in a study of T-cell reconstitution after alpha-beta-depleted transplantation in children. General study results and limits: In some patients, recipient T cells and intrathymic progenitors surviving conditioning explained high day-60 diversity. After transplant, at about two months, alpha-beta T cells were reportedly derived from several hundred expanded graft clones. Once a year had passed after transplant, T-cell counts and diversity came mostly from newly produced T cells.

A note on this clonotype: The antigen is unknown.

The V end was cut by 5 bases, the J end by 0 bases, with 12 bases between. Germline assignment: CDR1 SGHAT and CDR2 FQNNGV. This CDR3 is 15 amino acids long. Preparation of the TCRbeta library was carried out with unique molecular identifiers. One entry per CDR3 protein results from TCRdb running MiXCR on the PCR reads. The sample has about 900,000 distinct CDR3 sequences, roughly 29% seen once; the top ten hold approximately 30%. The specimen comprised PBMCs, mostly from graft donor cells, sampled 360 days after TCRalphabeta/CD19-depleted stem cell transplant. The chain has TRBV11-2 and TRBJ2-3; a weak D match, TRBD1 (5 bases). The origin of this receptor is a boy younger than two who had a stem cell transplant for SCID, so the T cells may come from the graft donor. The CDR3 coding sequence is TGTGCCAGCAGCCACTCGGACACTAGCACAGATACGCAGTATTTT. As protein: CASSHSDTSTDTQYF. The variable domain in full, with the rest retrieved from reference TRBV11-2 and TRBJ2-3, is EAGVAQSPRYKIIEKRQSVAFWCNPISGHATLYWYQQILGQGPKLLIQFQNNGVVDDSQLPKDRFSAERLKGVDSTLKIQPAKLEDSAVYLCASSHSDTSTDTQYFGPGTRLTVL.